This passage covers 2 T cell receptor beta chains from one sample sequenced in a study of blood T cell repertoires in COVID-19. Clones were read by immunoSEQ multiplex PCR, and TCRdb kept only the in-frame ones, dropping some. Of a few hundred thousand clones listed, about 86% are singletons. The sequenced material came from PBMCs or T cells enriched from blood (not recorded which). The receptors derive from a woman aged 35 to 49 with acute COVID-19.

CDR3 sequence (DNA): TGTGCCAGCAGTTTATCGGCAGGGGCCACCACCTACGAGCAGTACTTC. This sequence encodes CASSLSAGATTYEQYF. The chain links TRBV27 to TRBJ2-7; the D gene is possibly TRBD1 (6 bases). This CDR3 contains 16 residues. V was clipped by 0 bases and J by 2 bases, with 14 bases between them. Germline CDR1 is MNHEY and CDR2 is SMNVEV (reference sequence).

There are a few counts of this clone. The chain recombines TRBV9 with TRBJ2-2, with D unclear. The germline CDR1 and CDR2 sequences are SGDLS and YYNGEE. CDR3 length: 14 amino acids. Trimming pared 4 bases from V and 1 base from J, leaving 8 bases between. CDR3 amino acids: CASSSNVNTGELFF. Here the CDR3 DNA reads TGTGCCAGCAGCTCAAATGTGAACACCGGGGAGCTGTTTTTT.